This T cell receptor beta chain is from a study of T cells in narcolepsy. Study as a whole: Enrolled donors included narcolepsy type 1 or type 2 patients and healthy controls. Findings and caveats of the study: No autoreactive T cell clone sequences appeared in some memory CD4+ repertoires. Comparing one patient's CSF and blood CD4+ clonotypes highlighted HCRT- and TRIB2-specific autoreactive clonotypes. Healthy controls reportedly lacked the autoreactive clonotypes serially found in patients' blood.

As to this clone: Its antigen is unidentified.

The CDR3 runs to 13 residues. The ends were cut back, 6 bases at V and 6 bases at J, with 12 bases in the middle. The germline gives CDR1 MNHEY, CDR2 SMNVEV (reference sequence). This table comes from immunoSEQ multiplex PCR, and its TCRdb copy is limited to in-frame clones, with some not included. The sample comprises over 40,000 clones, about nine tenths of which are singletons, and approximately 1.2% rests with the top ten. The sample was CD45RA- memory CD4+ T cells from PBMCs. The chain links TRBV27 to TRBJ1-5; D remains unclear. This sequence originates from a human donor with narcolepsy. The CDR3 spells CASRSVKSQPQHF. The CDR3 nucleotides are TGTGCCAGCAGATCAGTCAAGAGTCAGCCCCAGCATTTT.